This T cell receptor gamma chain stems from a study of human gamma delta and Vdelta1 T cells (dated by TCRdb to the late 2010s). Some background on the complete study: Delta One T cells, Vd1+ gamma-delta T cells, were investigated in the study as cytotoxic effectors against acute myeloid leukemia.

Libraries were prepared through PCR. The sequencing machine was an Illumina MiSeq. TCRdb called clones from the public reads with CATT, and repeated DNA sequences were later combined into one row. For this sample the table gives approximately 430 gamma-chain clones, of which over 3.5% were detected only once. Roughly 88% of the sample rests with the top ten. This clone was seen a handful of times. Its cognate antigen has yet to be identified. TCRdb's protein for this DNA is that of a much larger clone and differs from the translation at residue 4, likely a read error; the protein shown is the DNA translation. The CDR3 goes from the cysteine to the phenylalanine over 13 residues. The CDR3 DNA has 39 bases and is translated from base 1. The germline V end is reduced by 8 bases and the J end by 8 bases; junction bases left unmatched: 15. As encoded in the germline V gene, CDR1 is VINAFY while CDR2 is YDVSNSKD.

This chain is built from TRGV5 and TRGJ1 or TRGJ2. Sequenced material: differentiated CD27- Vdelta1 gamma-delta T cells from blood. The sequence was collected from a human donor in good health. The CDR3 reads CATLEKPGHKKLF. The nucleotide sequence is TGTGCCACCTTGGAGAAGCCAGGGCATAAGAAACTCTTT.